The next 22 T cell receptor beta chains were all read from a single sample in a study of monozygotic twins with inflammatory bowel disease. TCRdb reprocessed the 5' RACE reads, keeping one entry per CDR3 protein, no DNA. This sample's clone table lists some 330,000 distinct CDR3 sequences. Input material: blood. The receptors were gathered from a human donor with ulcerative colitis or Crohn's disease, or a healthy co-twin of an affected twin (not recorded which).

The chain combines TRBV19 with TRBJ2-1; TCRdb selects TRBD2, and the lack of DNA leaves this call unchecked. Germline V gene data show CDR1 as LNHDA and CDR2 as SQIVND (reference sequence). The CDR3 spans 16 residues. CDR3 amino acids: CASSAKRGGGFDEQFF.

The CDR3 spells CASSSSRGYGRGSYTDTQYF. J is TRBJ2-3 and V is TRBV7-3; with no DNA, the TCRdb D assignment of TRBD1 cannot be verified. The CDR3 loop spans 20 amino acids. Germline V CDR1 and CDR2: SGHTA, FQGTGA. Combining the CDR3 with reference TRBV7-3 and TRBJ2-3 gives the whole variable domain GAGVSQTPSNKVTEKGKYVELRCDPISGHTALYWYRQSLGQGPEFLIYFQGTGAADDSGLPNDRFFAVRPEGSVSTLKIQRTERGDSAVYLCASSSSRGYGRGSYTDTQYFGPGTRLTVL.

This chain links TRBV12-5 with TRBJ2-1; TCRdb's D call of TRBD1 is untestable without DNA. The length of the CDR3 is 14 residues. Per the germline V gene, CDR1 is LGHNT and CDR2 is FRNRAP. The CDR3 loop is CASGWGVASNEQFF.

The chain recombines TRBV12-3 or TRBV12-4 with TRBJ1-2; TCRdb selects TRBD1, and the lack of DNA leaves this call unchecked. The CDR3 runs to 13 residues. This chain's CDR3 is CASSLKGSYGYTF.

The chain carries TRBV7-2 and TRBJ1-5; as DNA is missing, the TRBD1 call by TCRdb cannot be tested. The CDR3 totals 13 residues. Germline CDR1 reads SGHTA; CDR2 reads FQGNSA. This chain's CDR3 is CASSPLGHQPQHF. Filled out from reference TRBV7-2 and TRBJ1-5, the complete variable domain reads GAGVSQSPSNKVTEKGKDVELRCDPISGHTALYWYRQSLGQGLEFLIYFQGNSAPDKSGLPSDRFSAERTGGSVSTLTIQRTQQEDSAVYLCASSPLGHQPQHFGDGTRLSIL.

The J gene is TRBJ2-1, the V gene TRBV20-1; absent DNA, TCRdb's TRBD1 call cannot be checked. The germline V gene encodes CDR1 DFQATT and CDR2 SNEGSKA (reference sequence). The CDR3 totals 12 residues. The CDR3 region is CSLWTGNNEQFF.

The genes are TRBV7-8 and TRBJ2-7; TCRdb proposes TRBD1, but this gene call is untestable without DNA. CDR1 is SGHVS and CDR2 is FQNEAQ in the germline V gene. This CDR3 contains 15 residues. The CDR3 protein is CASSWGTGGKGEQYF.

The chain carries TRBV5-1 and TRBJ2-7; TCRdb names TRBD2, which stays unverified in the absence of DNA. The CDR3 covers 16 residues. Per the germline V gene, CDR1 is SGHRS and CDR2 is YFSETQ. Here the CDR3 reads CASSQQRASLTYEQYF.

This chain connects TRBV4-2 to TRBJ2-2. Germline V lookup: CDR1 LGHNA, CDR2 YNFKEQ. This CDR3 spans 13 amino acids. CDR3 protein: CASSQDNTGELFF.

The rearrangement uses TRBV5-1 and TRBJ1-1; TCRdb's D call of TRBD1 is untestable without DNA. Germline assignment: CDR1 SGHRS and CDR2 YFSETQ. This CDR3 contains 15 residues. The CDR3 sequence is CASSSRGDRSAEAFF.

The V gene is TRBV7-9, the J gene TRBJ1-4; TCRdb returns TRBD1, unconfirmable since there is no DNA. The CDR3 extends over 17 amino acids. CDR1 and CDR2 (germline): SEHNR, FQNEAQ (reference sequence). The CDR3 reads CANSFPVDRETNEKLFF.

The chain has TRBV30 and TRBJ1-1; TCRdb returns TRBD1, unconfirmable since there is no DNA. CDR1 is GTSNPN, CDR2 SVGIG, per germline (reference sequence). The CDR3 is made up of 14 amino acids. The CDR3: CAWSGRRVKTEAFF.

The rearrangement uses TRBV15 and TRBJ2-6. The CDR3 sequence is 16 residues long. Germline loops: CDR1 LNHNV, CDR2 YYDKDF (reference sequence). This chain's CDR3 is CATSREISSGANVLTF.

The rearrangement links TRBV30 to TRBJ1-3; checking the TCRdb D call of TRBD1 is not possible without DNA. The CDR3 has 13 residues. Germline CDR1 and CDR2: GTSNPN and SVGIG (reference sequence). The CDR3: CALDRGPGNTIYF.

The gene calls are TRBV3-1 and TRBJ2-7. Germline V gene sequence: CDR1 LGHDT, CDR2 YNNKEL (reference sequence). The CDR3 runs to 15 residues. This CDR3 reads CASSQDLGSPYEQYF.

The J gene is TRBJ1-2, the V gene TRBV12-3 or TRBV12-4; the TRBD1 assignment by TCRdb is unverifiable without DNA. This CDR3 contains 11 residues. CDR3 amino acids: CASSLTGAGTF.

The chain combines TRBV7-6 with TRBJ1-1; there is no DNA to check the TCRdb D call of TRBD1. The germline CDR1 and CDR2 sequences are SGHVS and FNYEAQ. The CDR3 has 13 residues. CDR3 loop: CASSLRGETEAFF.

The V gene is TRBV7-9, the J gene TRBJ1-5. This CDR3 is built from 13 residues. The germline V gene has CDR1 SEHNR and CDR2 FQNEAQ (reference sequence). The CDR3 sequence is CASSLTEIQPQHF.

V is TRBV12-3 or TRBV12-4 and J is TRBJ2-7; no DNA is available, so the TRBD1 call from TCRdb remains unchecked. This CDR3 region has 15 residues. This CDR3 reads CASSPGTGISYEQYF.

This chain connects TRBV29-1 to TRBJ2-5; the D gene TCRdb calls, TRBD1, cannot be checked with no DNA. CDR3 size: 14 residues. Germline assignment: CDR1 SQVTM and CDR2 ANQGSEA. The CDR3: CSVARDRGKETQYF.

The chain is built from TRBV19 and TRBJ1-2; TCRdb proposes TRBD1, but this gene call is untestable without DNA. The V gene's germline CDR1 is LNHDA and CDR2 SQIVND (reference sequence). This CDR3 contains 13 residues. CDR3 residues: CATRTGGYIGYTF.

The chain recombines TRBV18 with TRBJ2-5. The CDR3 is 14 residues long. Per germline, CDR1 KGHSH and CDR2 LQKENI. The CDR3 protein is CASSPFGLRETQYF. Drawing the rest from reference TRBV18 and TRBJ2-5, the complete variable domain is NAGVMQNPRHLVRRRGQEARLRCSPMKGHSHVYWYRQLPEEGLKFMVYLQKENIIDESGMPKERFSAEFPKEGPSILRIQQVVRGDSAAYFCASSPFGLRETQYFGPGTRLLVL.